This T cell receptor (beta chain) was captured by sequencing in a study of blood T cells in healthy people across ages. For the second PCR, which ran for roughly 6 to 12 cycles, a sample-barcoded 5' primer and a J-beta primer mix were used. TCRdb reprocessed the 5' RACE reads via MiXCR and lists one record per CDR3 protein. The top ten clones hold about 20% of a sample with 730,000 or so distinct CDR3 sequences, about 42% of them seen once. Germline assignment: CDR1 MNHEY and CDR2 SVGEGT. The CDR3 runs to 18 residues. Trimming took 5 bases from V and 0 from J, leaving 23 bases between them. The chain carries TRBV6-2 or TRBV6-3 and TRBJ2-7; tentative D call: TRBD1 (6 bases). This receptor was identified in a woman aged 60-70 years in good health. Source material: blood. DNA of the CDR3: TGTGCCAGCAGTCAAACTAGGGGGAGTGTGAGTTTCTCCTACGAGCAGTACTTC. This codes for CASSQTRGSVSFSYEQYF.